Below, 25 T cell receptor beta chains from the same sample are listed, as sequenced in a study of T cells expressing NK-cell markers. TCRdb re-called the 5' RACE reads, yielding one record per CDR3 amino acid sequence without DNA. The repertoire table contains 400,000 to 450,000 distinct CDR3 sequences. Sequencing used blood T cells: a sorted CD56 or NKG2C T cell subset, CD4+ or CD8+ T cells, or bulk PBMC T cells (not recorded which). These receptors all come from a woman aged 18 to 69 in good health.

The J gene is TRBJ1-1, the V gene TRBV4-2; with no DNA, the TCRdb D assignment of TRBD1 cannot be verified. This CDR3 has 12 residues. Germline V gene sequence: CDR1 LGHNA, CDR2 YNFKEQ. The CDR3 loop reads CASSQSGFGAFF.

The rearrangement joins TRBV5-1 to TRBJ2-5; the TRBD2 assignment by TCRdb is unverifiable without DNA. From germline, CDR1 is SGHRS and CDR2 YFSETQ. The CDR3 is made up of 15 amino acids. The CDR3 protein is CASSLWTSDQETQYF.

This chain connects TRBV12-3 or TRBV12-4 to TRBJ1-6; without DNA, the TCRdb call of TRBD1 cannot be checked. The CDR3 is made up of 13 amino acids. CDR3 protein: CASSQGYNSPLHF.

The chain carries TRBV20-1 and TRBJ2-1. The CDR3 runs to 12 residues. CDR1 is DFQATT, CDR2 SNEGSKA, per germline (reference sequence). CDR3 region: CSAAQLGNEQFF.

The J gene is TRBJ2-7, the V gene TRBV4-1. The CDR3 has 15 residues. Germline V gives CDR1 MGHRA, CDR2 YSYEKL. The CDR3 sequence is CASSQGSQKTYEQYF.

V usage is TRBV12-3 or TRBV12-4 and J usage is TRBJ2-1. The CDR3 sequence is 14 residues long. This CDR3 is CASSLVSRLNEQFF.

The V call is TRBV5-1, the J call TRBJ2-1; the D gene TCRdb calls, TRBD2, cannot be checked with no DNA. This CDR3 contains 14 residues. Germline lookup yields CDR1 SGHRS and CDR2 YFSETQ. CDR3 sequence: CASTGLAGVYEQFF.

The chain has TRBV9 and TRBJ2-1; TCRdb outputs TRBD2, but without DNA this stays unchecked. The CDR3 has 16 amino acids. Germline-derived CDR1 and CDR2 are SGDLS and YYNGEE. The CDR3 is CASSVGRLEPYNEQFF.

The chain employs TRBV4-3 and TRBJ2-1; no DNA is available, so the TRBD2 call from TCRdb remains unchecked. This CDR3 comprises 18 residues. Germline assignment: CDR1 LGHNA and CDR2 YSLEER. The CDR3 protein is CASSQDLSGSPPYNEQFF.

This chain connects TRBV29-1 to TRBJ2-7; TCRdb selects TRBD1, and the lack of DNA leaves this call unchecked. CDR1 is SQVTM, CDR2 ANQGSEA, per germline. This CDR3 spans 14 amino acids. CDR3 loop: CSVAVTLGTAEQYF.

The chain combines TRBV6-1 with TRBJ2-7; TCRdb proposes TRBD1, but this gene call is untestable without DNA. CDR1 and CDR2 (germline): MNHNS, SASEGT. There are 14 residues in the CDR3. The CDR3 sequence is CASRQHLPPYEQYF.

The chain has TRBV5-6 and TRBJ1-1; the TRBD1 assignment by TCRdb is unverifiable without DNA. The V gene's germline CDR1 is SGHDT and CDR2 YYEEEE. CDR3 length: 15 residues. The CDR3 reads CASKVRGQANTEAFF.

V and J are TRBV10-3 and TRBJ2-5; TCRdb reports TRBD2, a call that lacks DNA to check it against. CDR1 ENHRY and CDR2 SYGVKD come from the germline V gene. This CDR3 comprises 14 residues. CDR3 sequence: CAISGGDRAETQYF.

The chain is built from TRBV20-1 and TRBJ2-7. Germline V gene data show CDR1 as DFQATT and CDR2 as SNEGSKA (reference sequence). CDR3 length: 13 residues. CDR3 residues: CSAYMGLSYEQYF.

The chain is built from TRBV20-1 and TRBJ2-4; TCRdb designates TRBD1, a call that cannot be tested without DNA. This CDR3 region has 13 residues. Germline V gene lookup returns CDR1 DFQATT and CDR2 SNEGSKA (reference sequence). The CDR3 spells CSVGQGAKNIQYF.

The V gene is TRBV5-1, the J gene TRBJ2-1. There are 13 residues in the CDR3. Germline V gives CDR1 SGHRS, CDR2 YFSETQ. CDR3 protein: CASSGINSDEQFF.

The V gene is TRBV14, the J gene TRBJ2-2; TCRdb selects TRBD2, and the lack of DNA leaves this call unchecked. The CDR3 runs to 17 residues. CDR1 is SGHDN and CDR2 is FVKESK in the germline V gene. The CDR3 reads CASSQEGRGPNTGELFF. The full variable domain, with the rest looked up from reference TRBV14 and TRBJ2-2, is EAGVTQFPSHSVIEKGQTVTLRCDPISGHDNLYWYRRVMGKEIKFLLHFVKESKQDESGMPNNRFLAERTGGTYSTLKVQPAELEDSGVYFCASSQEGRGPNTGELFFGEGSRLTVL.

The J gene is TRBJ1-1, the V gene TRBV5-1; the D gene TCRdb calls, TRBD1, cannot be checked with no DNA. The CDR3 is 13 amino acids. Germline CDR1 and CDR2: SGHRS and YFSETQ. This chain's CDR3 is CASSGGRQGRAFF.

The chain links TRBV4-3 to TRBJ2-1. The germline CDR1 and CDR2 sequences are LGHNA and YSLEER. This CDR3 is built from 15 residues. This chain's CDR3 is CASSQGVSTYNEQFF.

The rearrangement links TRBV5-6 to TRBJ2-2. Germline CDR1 and CDR2: SGHDT and YYEEEE. The CDR3 contains 12 residues. The CDR3 sequence is CASSLDAGELFF.

V gene TRBV6-6 combines with J gene TRBJ2-3; TCRdb names TRBD1, which stays unverified in the absence of DNA. Germline lookup yields CDR1 MNHNY and CDR2 SVGAGI (reference sequence). The CDR3 has 13 amino acids. The CDR3 reads CASTLQGADTQYF.

The chain has TRBV12-3 or TRBV12-4 and TRBJ2-6; without DNA, the TCRdb call of TRBD1 cannot be checked. The CDR3 is 15 residues long. CDR3 sequence reads: CASRHRGVGANVLTF.

The J gene is TRBJ1-6, the V gene TRBV5-1. The germline gives CDR1 SGHRS, CDR2 YFSETQ. The CDR3 sequence is 15 residues long. CDR3: CASSLSGLGNSPLHF. The full variable domain, with the rest looked up from reference TRBV5-1 and TRBJ1-6, is KAGVTQTPRYLIKTRGQQVTLSCSPISGHRSVSWYQQTPGQGLQFLFEYFSETQRNKGNFPGRFSGRQFSNSRSEMNVSTLELGDSALYLCASSLSGLGNSPLHFGNGTRLTVT.

CDR3 amino acids: CASTQGRGSSYEQYF. The chain couples TRBV6-1 to TRBJ2-7; with no DNA, the TCRdb D assignment of TRBD1 cannot be verified. CDR1 MNHNS and CDR2 SASEGT come from the germline V gene. The CDR3 has 15 residues.

This CDR3 reads CASSFGPVYEQYF. The chain combines TRBV6-2 or TRBV6-3 with TRBJ2-7. CDR3 length: 13 amino acids. Per the germline V gene, CDR1 is MNHEY and CDR2 is SVGEGT.